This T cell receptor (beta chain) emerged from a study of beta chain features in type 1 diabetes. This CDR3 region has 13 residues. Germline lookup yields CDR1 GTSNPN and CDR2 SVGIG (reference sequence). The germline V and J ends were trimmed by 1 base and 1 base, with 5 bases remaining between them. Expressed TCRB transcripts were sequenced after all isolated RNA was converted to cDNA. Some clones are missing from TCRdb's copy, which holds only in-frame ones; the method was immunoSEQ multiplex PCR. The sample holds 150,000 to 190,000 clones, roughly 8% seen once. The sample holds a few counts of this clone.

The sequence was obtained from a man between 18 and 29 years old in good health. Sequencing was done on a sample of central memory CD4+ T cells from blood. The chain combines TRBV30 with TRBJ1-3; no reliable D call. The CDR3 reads CAWSGLSGNTIYF. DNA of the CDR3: TGTGCCTGGAGTGGTCTATCTGGAAACACCATATATTTT.